This is a list of T cell receptor beta chains from one sample in a study of cytomegalovirus exposure and HLA in healthy donors. The assay was immunoSEQ multiplex PCR, and TCRdb's table has in-frame clones only and misses some. The data contain roughly 140,000 clones, approximately 90% of them singletons. Sequencing was carried out using PBMCs. Every receptor here comes from a young man in good health and CMV-seronegative. Both conserved end residues are trimmed from each CDR3. The D gene is left open where the match is weak. Expanded clones are given a class, and other clones once, few, many or no size at all.

-,TRBJ2-1,TRBV10-3,-,ATMEFGSYNEQF
many,TRBJ2-7,TRBV6-5,-,ASSYSSSAYEQY
once,TRBJ1-2,TRBV2,-,ASNRYYGYT
-,TRBJ1-1,TRBV30,TRBD1,AFDAGQGNTEAF
-,TRBJ1-1,TRBV2,TRBD1,ASCRDRGTEAF
once,TRBJ1-1,TRBV9,TRBD1,ASSPGQGTTEAF
-,TRBJ2-3,TRBV7-6,TRBD2,ASSPTSGSFPDTQY
-,TRBJ2-3,TRBV4-2,TRBD2,ASSQYREGFTQY
-,TRBJ2-1,TRBV5-1,-,ASSLGQSSYNEQF
-,TRBJ1-3,TRBV11-3,TRBD1,ASSPGQGPGNTIY
-,TRBJ1-5,TRBV6-1,-,ASSEVEGNQPQH
-,TRBJ2-7,TRBV7-2,-,ASSPGGTYEQY